Presented here are 18 T cell receptor beta chains from one specimen sequenced in a study of blood T cell repertoires in COVID-19. Libraries were prepared by immunoSEQ multiplex PCR; TCRdb keeps only in-frame clonotypes and omits some of them. Of around 180,000 clones in the sample, about 87% were seen once. The sample comprised peripheral blood. The receptors here all came from a woman in her twenties or thirties with acute or convalescent COVID-19.

This clone has just one count. The J gene is TRBJ1-4, the V gene TRBV3-1 (or the pseudogene TRBV3-2); D gene uncertain. Trimming shortened V by 5 bases and J by 7 bases, and 8 bases separated the two germline ends. Per the germline V gene, CDR1 is LGHDT and CDR2 is YNNKEL (reference sequence). The CDR3 totals 12 residues. In DNA, the CDR3 is TGTGCCAGCAGCAGGGAGGGTGAAAAACTGTTTTTT. Translation: CASSREGEKLFF.

This chain joins TRBV28 and TRBJ2-1, with 10 nucleotides matching TRBD2. Trimming at V came to 2 bases and at J to 7 bases, leaving 5 bases not matched to a gene. Germline assignment: CDR1 MDHEN and CDR2 SYDVKM. The CDR3 length is 15 residues. The CDR3 nucleotides read TGTGCCAGCAGTTTACCGGCTAGCGGGAGAAATGAGCAGTTCTTC. This gives the protein CASSLPASGRNEQFF.

The gene calls are TRBV18 and TRBJ2-7; a possible D gene is TRBD1 (6 bases). Deletions cut 6 bases from V and 0 bases from J, with 12 bases between. The CDR3 length is 14 residues. The germline gives CDR1 KGHSH, CDR2 LQKENI. In DNA form, the CDR3 reads TGTGCCAGCTCGCCCCAGGGGAGCTCCTACGAGCAGTACTTC. It yields the protein CASSPQGSSYEQYF.

The J gene is TRBJ1-6, the V gene TRBV23-1; no clear D. TRBV23-1 is filed as an ORF, its function uncertain. Trimming took 0 bases from V and 2 from J, leaving 8 bases between them. The CDR3 totals 16 residues. The CDR3 sequence: CASSQSPGTYNSPLHF. The CDR3, as DNA: TGCGCCAGCAGTCAATCTCCGGGAACCTATAATTCACCCCTCCACTTT.

The chain combines TRBV4-2 with TRBJ2-5; 8 bases are shared with TRBD2. Per the germline V gene, CDR1 is LGHNA and CDR2 is YNFKEQ. V lost 4 bases to trimming and J lost 5 bases; unmatched junction nucleotides: 3. The CDR3 extends over 13 amino acids. The CDR3 DNA reads as TGTGCCAGCAGCCCCAGACTAGCGGAGACCCAGTACTTC. Amino acid sequence: CASSPRLAETQYF.

This CDR3 reads CASSQGPPGRGPIEQYF. The CDR3 DNA reads TGCGCCAGCAGCCAAGGCCCCCCCGGGAGGGGTCCTATAGAGCAGTACTTC. The V gene is TRBV4-1, the J gene TRBJ2-7; 8 bases are shared with TRBD2. V trimming: 1 base; J trimming: 7 bases; junction bases outside the gene matches: 15. CDR3 length equals 17 residues. Germline V CDR1 and CDR2: MGHRA, YSYEKL.

CDR3 sequence: CASSKSPVETQYF. The CDR3, as DNA: TGTGCCAGCAGCAAATCCCCCGTAGAGACCCAGTACTTC. The V gene is TRBV11-2, the J gene TRBJ2-5; D is ambiguous. Trimming removed 5 bases from V and 4 bases from J, with 11 bases in between. The CDR3 spans 13 residues. Germline V lookup: CDR1 SGHAT, CDR2 FQNNGV.

The chain is built from TRBV28 and TRBJ2-3; perhaps TRBD1 as D (5 bases). In germline, CDR1 is MDHEN, CDR2 SYDVKM. This CDR3 is 13 amino acids long. Trimming took 3 bases from V and 5 from J, leaving 9 bases between them. The CDR3 sequence is CASSLQGRDTQYF. The CDR3 nucleotides read TGTGCCAGCAGTTTGCAGGGCAGAGATACGCAGTATTTT.

The chain joins TRBV5-4 to TRBJ2-7, with 7 nucleotides matching TRBD1. The germline CDR1 and CDR2 sequences are SGHNT and YYREEE (reference sequence). V lost 4 bases, J lost 1 base, and 8 bases stayed unmatched. The CDR3 runs to 15 residues. The CDR3 nucleotides are TGTGCCAGCAGCCCGGACAGGACAGCTTCCTACGAGCAGTACTTC. Amino acid sequence: CASSPDRTASYEQYF.

The chain links TRBV7-8 to TRBJ2-5; 8 positions match TRBD1. The CDR3 has 17 amino acids. Germline lookup yields CDR1 SGHVS and CDR2 FQNEAQ. The trim removed 4 bases at V and 1 base at J, leaving 11 bases unmatched. DNA for the CDR3: TGTGCCAGCAGCTGGGACAGGAAAGGGAATCTCCAAGAGACCCAGTACTTC. This translates into CASSWDRKGNLQETQYF.

The rearrangement uses TRBV4-1 and TRBJ1-2; TRBD1 matches at 11 bases. The CDR3 length is 16 residues. In germline, CDR1 is MGHRA, CDR2 YSYEKL. Unmatched junction bases numbered 8, after V lost 8 bases and J lost 0 bases. CDR3 sequence: CASAWDRGRANYGYTF. In nucleotides, the CDR3 is TGCGCCAGCGCCTGGGACAGGGGGAGAGCTAACTATGGCTACACCTTC.

This chain joins TRBV14 and TRBJ2-7; TRBD2 aligns across 7 bases. Germline assignment: CDR1 SGHDN and CDR2 FVKESK. The CDR3 totals 14 residues. J lost 2 bases, V lost 2 bases, and 3 bases had no gene match. The CDR3 protein is CASSQSGLAYEQYF. Here the CDR3 DNA reads TGTGCCAGCAGCCAATCAGGACTAGCCTACGAGCAGTACTTC.

The chain employs TRBV6-5 and TRBJ2-3; TRBD2 might be the D (5 bases). V shed 6 bases and J shed 4 bases, with 17 bases lying between them. The CDR3 consists of 15 residues. Germline loops: CDR1 MNHEY, CDR2 SVGAGI. DNA of the CDR3: TGTGCCAGCAGCACGACCCGGAGGACCTCAGATACGCAGTATTTT. Protein sequence: CASSTTRRTSDTQYF.

This clone has a single count. This chain uses TRBV30 with TRBJ2-7; 10 bases map to TRBD2. With 5 bases clipped from V and 0 bases from J, the junction kept 4 bases outside the gene matches. Germline V gene data show CDR1 as GTSNPN and CDR2 as SVGIG (reference sequence). This CDR3 is built from 14 residues. Written as DNA, the CDR3 is TGTGCCTGGCAAAAGCGGGGGGGCTCCTACGAGCAGTACTTC. This encodes CAWQKRGGSYEQYF. Filled out from reference TRBV30 and TRBJ2-7, the complete variable domain reads SQTIHQWPATLVQPVGSPLSLECTVEGTSNPNLYWYRQAAGRGLQLLFYSVGIGQISSEVPQNLSASRPQDRQFILSSKKLLLSDSGFYLCAWQKRGGSYEQYFGPGTRLTVT.

The V call is TRBV5-1, the J call TRBJ1-1, with 8 bases aligning to TRBD1. V trimming: 4 bases; J trimming: 6 bases; junction bases outside the gene matches: 5. Germline lookup yields CDR1 SGHRS and CDR2 YFSETQ. The CDR3 runs 13 residues. CDR3 sequence: CASSPQGAAEAFF. The DNA for the CDR3 is TGCGCCAGCAGCCCCCAGGGGGCCGCTGAAGCTTTCTTT.

The J gene is TRBJ1-2, the V gene TRBV27, with 7 bases that match TRBD1. CDR3 length: 14 amino acids. Germline CDR1 is MNHEY and CDR2 is SMNVEV (reference sequence). With V trimmed by 5 bases and J by 4 bases, 7 bases remained unmatched. The chain's CDR3 is CASSPRQGPYGYTF. CDR3 nucleotides: TGTGCCAGCAGTCCACGACAGGGACCCTATGGCTACACCTTC.

The chain is built from TRBV9 and TRBJ2-3; TRBD2 aligns across 7 bases. The germline CDR1 and CDR2 sequences are SGDLS and YYNGEE. The CDR3 spans 16 residues. The ends lost 4 bases at V and 2 bases at J; junction bases unmatched: 10. CDR3 nucleotide sequence: TGTGCCAGCAGCCCCAGGGACTACCATATCACAGATACGCAGTATTTT. It codes for CASSPRDYHITDTQYF.

The rearrangement uses TRBV3-1 (or the pseudogene TRBV3-2) and TRBJ2-5; the match to TRBD2 covers 10 bases. CDR1 LGHDT and CDR2 YNNKEL come from the germline V gene (reference sequence). The CDR3 runs 19 residues. J lost 5 bases, V lost 0 bases, and 15 bases had no gene match. The CDR3 sequence is CASSQDDPSGRLELETQYF. CDR3 coding DNA: TGTGCCAGCAGCCAAGATGACCCTAGCGGGAGATTAGAGTTGGAGACCCAGTACTTC.